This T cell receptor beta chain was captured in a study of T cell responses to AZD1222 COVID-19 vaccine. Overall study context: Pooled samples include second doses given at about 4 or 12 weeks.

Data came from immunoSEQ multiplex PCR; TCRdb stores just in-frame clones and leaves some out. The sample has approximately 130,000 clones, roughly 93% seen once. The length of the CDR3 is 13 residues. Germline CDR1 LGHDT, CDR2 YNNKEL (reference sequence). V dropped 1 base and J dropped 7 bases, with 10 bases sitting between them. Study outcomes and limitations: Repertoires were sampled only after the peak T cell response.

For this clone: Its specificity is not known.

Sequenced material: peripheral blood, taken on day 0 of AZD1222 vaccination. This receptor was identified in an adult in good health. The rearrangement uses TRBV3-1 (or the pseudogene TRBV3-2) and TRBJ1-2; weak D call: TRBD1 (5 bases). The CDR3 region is CASSQATEVGYTF. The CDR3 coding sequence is TGTGCCAGCAGCCAAGCGACAGAAGTTGGCTACACCTTC.